This paragraph reports one T cell receptor (beta chain). The data were taken from a study of cytomegalovirus exposure and HLA in healthy donors. Germline CDR1 SGHDT, CDR2 YYEEEE. Trimming removed 0 bases from V and 4 bases from J, with 10 bases in between. The CDR3 loop spans 14 amino acids. The PCR contained 60 Vbeta and 13 Jbeta primers. Assay used: immunoSEQ multiplex PCR; TCRdb lists only in-frame clones, some missing. This sample contains tens of thousands of clones. Sequenced: PBMCs. The receptor's source is a man aged 50 or older in good health and CMV-seronegative. This chain uses TRBV5-6 with TRBJ2-5; TRBD2 might be the D (5 bases). The DNA for the CDR3 is TGTGCCAGCAGCTTGGCAACGGGGAGAGAGACCCAGTACTTC. This codes for CASSLATGRETQYF. The variable domain in full, with the rest retrieved from reference TRBV5-6 and TRBJ2-5, is DAGVTQSPTHLIKTRGQQVTLRCSPKSGHDTVSWYQQALGQGPQFIFQYYEEEERQRGNFPDRFSGHQFPNYSSELNVNALLLGDSALYLCASSLATGRETQYFGPGTRLLVL.